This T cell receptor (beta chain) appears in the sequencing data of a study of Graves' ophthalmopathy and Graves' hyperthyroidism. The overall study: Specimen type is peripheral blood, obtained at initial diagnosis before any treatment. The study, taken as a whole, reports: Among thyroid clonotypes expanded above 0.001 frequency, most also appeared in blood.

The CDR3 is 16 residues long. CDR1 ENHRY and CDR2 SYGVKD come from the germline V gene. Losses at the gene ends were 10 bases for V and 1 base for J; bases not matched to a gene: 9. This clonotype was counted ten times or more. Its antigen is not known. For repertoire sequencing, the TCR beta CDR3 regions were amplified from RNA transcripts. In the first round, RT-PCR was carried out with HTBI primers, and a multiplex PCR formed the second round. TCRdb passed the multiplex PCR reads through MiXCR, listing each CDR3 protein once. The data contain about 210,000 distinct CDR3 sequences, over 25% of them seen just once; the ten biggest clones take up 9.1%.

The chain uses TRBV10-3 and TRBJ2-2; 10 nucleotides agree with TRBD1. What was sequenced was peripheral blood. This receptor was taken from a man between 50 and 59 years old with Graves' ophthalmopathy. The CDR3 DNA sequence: TGTGCCACCAATCATCGGACAGGGGGGAACACCGGGGAGCTGTTTTTT. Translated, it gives CATNHRTGGNTGELFF.